This entry is about one T cell receptor (beta chain). Its antigen remains unidentified. Method: immunoSEQ multiplex PCR; TCRdb's copy keeps in-frame clones and lacks some. The sample lists 55,000 to 65,000 clones, roughly nine tenths occurring once. The source of the sample is a study of OX40 agonist ivuxolimab in advanced cancers. The overall study: The study treated patients with ivuxolimab, an agonistic anti-OX40 (CD134) antibody. The group had a mean age of about 65 years, ranged from about 20 to 90, and was roughly 83% male. Regarding the study as a whole: Doses of 0.1 to 3.0 mg/kg were accompanied by clonal expansion of CD4+ and CD8+ blood T cells by week 6. More expanded clones were found, on average, in CD8+ than in CD4+ T cells.

Trimming at V came to 3 bases and at J to 2 bases, leaving 10 bases not matched to a gene. The germline CDR1 and CDR2 sequences are SGHTA and FQGNSA. This CDR3 has 16 amino acids. Sequencing was performed on CD4+ or CD8+ T cells sorted from blood, taken in a trial of the OX40 agonist ivuxolimab. The chain employs TRBV7-2 and TRBJ2-7, with 7 bases identical to TRBD2. This receptor was identified in an adult with an advanced solid tumor such as melanoma, head and neck, liver or kidney cancer. In nucleotides, the CDR3 is TGTGCCAGCAGCTTTAGGAGCTCTAGCGGTGCCTACGAGCAGTACTTC. Its protein product is CASSFRSSSGAYEQYF.